This T cell receptor (beta chain) is from a study of early T cells in non-severe SARS-CoV-2 infection. The wider study: Unsorted whole blood bulk RNA was sequenced, with unpaired chains. Broader study findings: Comparison of clonotypes with VDJdb favored anti-spike CD8 responses while missing private and CD4 specificities.

This clonotype was observed a handful of times. Its specificity is not known. Individual cDNA molecules were tagged with unique molecular identifiers, the study reported. Each CDR3 protein is one row after TCRdb ran MiXCR on the 5' RACE reads. Of 100,000 to 120,000 distinct CDR3 sequences in the sample, over 9.5% were seen once. The germline gives CDR1 SGHRS, CDR2 YFSETQ. V trimming: 1 base; J trimming: 1 base; junction bases outside the gene matches: 4. The CDR3 runs 16 residues. The chain is built from TRBV5-1 and TRBJ2-1, with 8 bases that match TRBD2. The sample here was whole blood, taken at baseline. This clonotype was sampled from an adult who was a healthcare worker with PCR-confirmed SARS-CoV-2 infection or an uninfected control (not recorded which). The CDR3 spells CASSLRGGRSYNEQFF. The CDR3 coding sequence is TGCGCCAGCAGCTTGCGGGGGGGCAGGTCCTACAATGAGCAGTTCTTC.